This record concerns one T cell receptor (beta chain) sequence. Germline CDR1 and CDR2: LGHDT and YNNKEL (reference sequence). The CDR3 spans 17 residues. V lost 2 bases and J lost 7; bases outside the gene matches: 12. Using immunoSEQ multiplex PCR, the repertoire was profiled, and TCRdb retains in-frame clones only, with some absent. The sample includes around 68,000 clones, about 81% of them seen just once. These data are taken from a study of blood T cell repertoires in COVID-19. Sequencing was carried out using peripheral blood. This TCR was recovered from a human donor in a cohort sampled during active COVID-19. The chain joins TRBV3-1 (or the pseudogene TRBV3-2) to TRBJ2-7; TRBD1 matches 12 bases. CDR3 residues: CASSQYSRGDRGQEQYF. CDR3 nucleotides: TGTGCCAGCAGCCAATACTCGAGGGGGGACAGGGGGCAAGAGCAGTACTTC.